The 18 T cell receptor beta chains in this list originate from one sample, sequenced in a study of shared clonotypes between healthy human individuals. Libraries were prepared by immunoSEQ multiplex PCR; TCRdb keeps only in-frame clonotypes and omits some of them. The data show about 1,500,000 clones, roughly 96% seen once. Sequencing was carried out using naive CD4+ T cells sorted from blood. Subset: CD45RA+ positively selected. These receptors all stem from a man younger than 45 in good health.

The V and J genes are TRBV5-1 and TRBJ2-5, with 10 bases lining up with TRBD1. Germline V CDR1 and CDR2: SGHRS, YFSETQ. CDR3 size: 16 residues. Unmatched junction bases numbered 10, after V lost 4 bases and J lost 4 bases. DNA of the CDR3: TGCGCCAGCAGCCCGGACAGGGGGAGCTTGGGAGAGACCCAGTACTTC. It encodes CASSPDRGSLGETQYF.

The J gene is TRBJ1-1, the V gene TRBV30; no reliable D call. V gave up 0 bases and J gave up 8 bases, with 25 bases separating them. CDR3 length: 17 residues. Looked up from germline, CDR1 is GTSNPN and CDR2 is SVGIG (reference sequence). CDR3 sequence: CAWSVKGGGKAVKEAFF. In DNA form, the CDR3 reads TGTGCCTGGAGTGTAAAGGGAGGCGGGAAGGCGGTTAAGGAAGCTTTCTTT. Drawing the rest from reference TRBV30 and TRBJ1-1, the complete variable domain is SQTIHQWPATLVQPVGSPLSLECTVEGTSNPNLYWYRQAAGRGLQLLFYSVGIGQISSEVPQNLSASRPQDRQFILSSKKLLLSDSGFYLCAWSVKGGGKAVKEAFFGQGTRLTVV.

This clone was recorded once. Here the CDR3 reads CATRPGGSTDTQYF. The CDR3 DNA is TGTGCCACTCGCCCCGGGGGAAGCACAGATACGCAGTATTTT. The rearrangement joins TRBV2 to TRBJ2-3, with D perhaps matching TRBD2 (6 bases). Germline assignment: CDR1 SNHLY and CDR2 FYNNEI. This CDR3 is built from 14 residues. V was shortened by 10 bases and J by 0 bases, with 14 bases between the two germline ends.

This clone is a singleton in its sample. The chain combines TRBV11-2 with TRBJ2-5; D is undetermined. Germline-derived CDR1 and CDR2 are SGHAT and FQNNGV. V was trimmed by 1 base and J by 1 base, leaving 7 bases between them. CDR3 length: 14 residues. CDR3 amino acids: CASSLAGPQETQYF. CDR3 nucleotides: TGTGCCAGCAGCTTAGCAGGACCCCAAGAGACCCAGTACTTC.

V is TRBV19 and J is TRBJ2-1, with TRBD2 identical over 7 bases. V shed 8 bases, J shed 8 bases, and the junction held 12 bases outside the gene matches. CDR3 length: 14 amino acids. Germline lookup yields CDR1 LNHDA and CDR2 SQIVND (reference sequence). The CDR3 is CASAPGLPSDEQFF. CDR3 nucleotides: TGTGCCAGTGCTCCGGGACTACCCTCCGATGAGCAGTTCTTC.

The chain employs TRBV15 and TRBJ2-1; 8 positions agree with TRBD2. V lost 3 bases to trimming and J lost 0 bases; unmatched junction nucleotides: 4. Germline CDR1 and CDR2: LNHNV and YYDKDF (reference sequence). This CDR3 region has 16 residues. CDR3 nucleotide sequence: TGTGCCACCAGCAGTCACGGGACTAGCTCCTACAATGAGCAGTTCTTC. Amino acid sequence: CATSSHGTSSYNEQFF. The variable domain in full, with the rest retrieved from reference TRBV15 and TRBJ2-1, is DAMVIQNPRYQVTQFGKPVTLSCSQTLNHNVMYWYQQKSSQAPKLLFHYYDKDFNNEADTPDNFQSRRPNTSFCFLDIRSPGLGDTAMYLCATSSHGTSSYNEQFFGPGTRLTVL.

The rearrangement joins TRBV4-1 to TRBJ2-7; 10 nucleotides align to TRBD2. CDR1 and CDR2 from the germline V gene are MGHRA and YSYEKL. V shed 3 bases, J shed 3 bases, and the junction held 5 bases outside the gene matches. This CDR3 is 15 amino acids long. The CDR3 spells CASSQVGTSVYEQYF. CDR3 in DNA: TGCGCCAGCAGCCAGGTAGGGACTAGCGTCTACGAGCAGTACTTC.

The chain couples TRBV6-5 to TRBJ1-1; D gene unclear. The CDR3 has 12 amino acids. Trimming stripped 2 bases from V and 8 bases from J, with 9 bases between. In germline, CDR1 is MNHEY, CDR2 SVGAGI. The CDR3 DNA reads TGTGCCAGCAGTTACAATGTGGAGGAAGCTTTCTTT. It encodes CASSYNVEEAFF.

This clone was found once. This rearrangement joins TRBV5-4 to TRBJ2-7, with D perhaps TRBD2 (5 bases). CDR1 and CDR2 (germline): SGHNT, YYREEE (reference sequence). CDR3 length: 14 residues. The germline V and J ends were trimmed by 0 bases and 6 bases, with 13 bases remaining between them. The CDR3 loop reads CASSLAGVRAEQYF. In nucleotides, the CDR3 is TGTGCCAGCAGCTTGGCCGGGGTCCGGGCCGAGCAGTACTTC. Full variable domain (missing parts from reference TRBV5-4 and TRBJ2-7): ETGVTQSPTHLIKTRGQQVTLRCSSQSGHNTVSWYQQALGQGPQFIFQYYREEENGRGNFPPRFSGLQFPNYSSELNVNALELDDSALYLCASSLAGVRAEQYFGPGTRLTVT.

Here the CDR3 DNA reads TGTGCCAGCAGCGAGACTAGATACAATGAGCAGTTCTTC. Translation: CASSETRYNEQFF. The chain couples TRBV27 to TRBJ2-1; D may be TRBD2 (6 bases). This CDR3 contains 13 residues. Looked up from germline, CDR1 is MNHEY and CDR2 is SMNVEV (reference sequence). Trimming left V 6 bases short and J 4 bases short, with 10 bases between.

The V call is TRBV5-1, the J call TRBJ2-7; 11 nucleotides agree with TRBD2. V was clipped by 4 bases and J by 8 bases; unmatched bases: 8. Germline V gene data show CDR1 as SGHRS and CDR2 as YFSETQ. CDR3 length equals 14 residues. This CDR3 reads CASSTGTSGVQQYF. CDR3 DNA: TGCGCCAGCAGCACCGGGACTAGCGGAGTACAGCAGTACTTC.

The CDR3 region has the DNA TGTGCCAGCAGCGCGGGGTGGGAGGGCACCATATATTTT. This translates into CASSAGWEGTIYF. The chain couples TRBV5-4 to TRBJ1-3; D is undetermined. The CDR3 has 13 amino acids. Looked up from germline, CDR1 is SGHNT and CDR2 is YYREEE (reference sequence). V was trimmed by 4 bases and J by 9 bases, leaving 14 bases between them.

This sequence joins TRBV25-1 and TRBJ2-2; possibly TRBD2 for D (5 bases). The CDR3 runs 15 residues. V was shortened by 1 base and J by 3 bases, with 9 bases between the two germline ends. Germline CDR1 reads MGHDK; CDR2 reads SYGVNS. Here the CDR3 reads CASSEFPRDTGELFF. The CDR3 DNA sequence: TGTGCCAGCAGTGAATTCCCGCGGGACACCGGGGAGCTGTTTTTT. Supplemented by reference TRBV25-1 and TRBJ2-2, the full variable domain reads EADIYQTPRYLVIGTGKKITLECSQTMGHDKMYWYQQDPGMELHLIHYSYGVNSTEKGDLSSESTVSRIRTEHFPLTLESARPSHTSQYLCASSEFPRDTGELFFGEGSRLTVL.

This chain connects TRBV7-9 to TRBJ1-5; TRBD1 might be the D (5 bases). Trimming cost V 6 bases and J 6 bases, with 24 bases left between them. This CDR3 is 17 amino acids long. The V gene's germline CDR1 is SEHNR and CDR2 FQNEAQ (reference sequence). CDR3 protein: CASSDEGGLTGGQPQHF. The CDR3 DNA follows: TGTGCCAGCAGTGACGAGGGAGGCCTTACCGGGGGTCAGCCCCAGCATTTT.

The chain is built from TRBV5-4 and TRBJ2-6; D is unclear. V lost 0 bases and J lost 4, with 8 bases in between. Looked up from germline, CDR1 is SGHNT and CDR2 is YYREEE (reference sequence). CDR3 size: 15 residues. This chain's CDR3 is CASSLAMGGANVLTF. Here the CDR3 DNA reads TGTGCCAGCAGCTTGGCAATGGGGGGGGCCAACGTCCTGACTTTC.

This chain links TRBV9 with TRBJ2-1; D remains ambiguous. V lost 1 base and J lost 6, with 8 bases in between. Germline lookup yields CDR1 SGDLS and CDR2 YYNGEE. The CDR3 extends over 13 amino acids. The CDR3 here is CASSVMGVNEQFF. The CDR3 nucleotides are TGTGCCAGCAGCGTAATGGGCGTCAATGAGCAGTTCTTC.

V is TRBV6-1 and J is TRBJ1-1; no clear D gene. This CDR3 comprises 14 residues. CDR1 and CDR2 from the germline V gene are MNHNS and SASEGT. Trimming removed 3 bases at V and 6 bases at J, with 14 bases between. The CDR3: CASSDLARVSEAFF. The CDR3 nucleotides are TGTGCCAGCAGTGATTTGGCCCGGGTTTCTGAAGCTTTCTTT.

This clone is a singleton in its sample. The V gene is TRBV27, the J gene TRBJ1-5; D might be TRBD1 (5 bases). This CDR3 has 15 amino acids. V lost 6 bases and J 7 bases, leaving 19 bases between the germline ends. CDR1 is MNHEY and CDR2 is SMNVEV in the germline V gene (reference sequence). The CDR3 DNA follows: TGTGCCAGCAGCCTGGGGACTAATCGTCGGCAGCCCCAGCATTTT. Translating it yields CASSLGTNRRQPQHF.